Following are 22 T cell receptor beta chains from one sample sequenced in a study of shared clonotypes between healthy human individuals. Using immunoSEQ multiplex PCR, the repertoire was profiled, and TCRdb retains in-frame clones only, with some absent. The sample lists about 990,000 clones; about 80% were seen once. The sequenced sample was memory CD4+ T cells from PBMCs. As to subset: CD45RA-negative fraction. The receptor set was obtained from a man aged 18 to 35 in good health. Some clones in this sample may be carry-over from other donors' samples.

The rearrangement uses TRBV7-9 and TRBJ1-1, with D uncertain. The germline V and J ends were trimmed by 6 bases and 0 bases, with 11 bases remaining between them. Per the germline V gene, CDR1 is SEHNR and CDR2 is FQNEAQ (reference sequence). This CDR3 spans 14 amino acids. The chain's CDR3 is CASSPGHLNTEAFF. The CDR3 DNA follows: TGTGCCAGCAGTCCAGGCCATCTGAACACTGAAGCTTTCTTT.

The chain recombines TRBV5-6 with TRBJ2-7, with D perhaps being TRBD1 or TRBD2 (5 bases each). This CDR3 spans 15 amino acids. Trimming stripped 5 bases from V and 1 base from J, with 16 bases between. Germline V CDR1 and CDR2: SGHDT, YYEEEE. Here the CDR3 reads CASSRPGTPSYEQYF. CDR3 nucleotide sequence: TGTGCCAGCAGTCGTCCAGGGACCCCTTCCTACGAGCAGTACTTC.

J is TRBJ1-2 and V is TRBV19, with 7 bases fitting TRBD1. The CDR3 is 14 amino acids. The germline CDR1 and CDR2 sequences are LNHDA and SQIVND (reference sequence). V shed 5 bases, J shed 6 bases, and the junction held 9 bases outside the gene matches. This chain's CDR3 is CASSPPARGNGYTF. CDR3 in DNA: TGTGCCAGTAGTCCCCCGGCCAGGGGGAATGGCTACACCTTC.

This clone has a single count. The rearrangement uses TRBV21-1 and TRBJ2-7; the listed D gene, TRBD2, was not tested against the DNA. TRBV21-1 is a pseudogene locus. CDR3 length equals 15 residues. CDR3 amino acids: CASSKVGGLPWEQYF. CDR3 bases: TGTGCCAGCAGCAAAGTGGGGGGACTCCCCTGGGAGCAGTACTTC.

This clone was detected ten times or more. This rearrangement joins TRBV12-5 to TRBJ2-1, with 12 positions matching TRBD2. Germline CDR1 is LGHNT and CDR2 is FRNRAP. V was clipped by 1 base and J by 7 bases; unmatched bases: 11. The length of the CDR3 is 18 residues. Here the CDR3 reads CASGLARLAGEGGNEQFF. The CDR3 DNA reads as TGTGCTAGTGGTTTGGCCCGACTAGCGGGAGAGGGGGGGAATGAGCAGTTCTTC.

This sequence joins TRBV27 and TRBJ1-4; possibly TRBD1 for D (5 bases). CDR3 length: 15 residues. Between the trimmed V and J ends, which lost 5 bases and 5 bases, there was a span of 15 bases. Per germline, CDR1 MNHEY and CDR2 SMNVEV (reference sequence). The CDR3, as DNA: TGTGCCAGCAGTCCTCGGGGGGGACCAAATGAAAAACTGTTTTTT. Protein: CASSPRGGPNEKLFF. The complete variable domain, with remaining parts taken from reference TRBV27 and TRBJ1-4, reads EAQVTQNPRYLITVTGKKLTVTCSQNMNHEYMSWYRQDPGLGLRQIYYSMNVEVTDKGDVPEGYKVSRKEKRNFPLILESPSPNQTSLYFCASSPRGGPNEKLFFGSGTQLSVL.

CDR3 nucleotides: TGTGCCATCAGTGTTGGACTAGAATCGGGTGAGCAGTTCTTC. Translating gives CAISVGLESGEQFF. V is TRBV10-3 and J is TRBJ2-1; 7 bases are shared with TRBD2. V lost 4 bases, J lost 9 bases, and 9 bases stayed unmatched. Per germline, CDR1 ENHRY and CDR2 SYGVKD. The CDR3 is made up of 14 amino acids.

This clone was observed many times. The chain has TRBV7-2 and TRBJ2-2; D gene unclear. Germline lookup yields CDR1 SGHTA and CDR2 FQGNSA. V was clipped by 6 bases and J by 4 bases, with 6 bases between them. There are 12 residues in the CDR3. The CDR3 DNA reads TGTGCCAGCAGGGCTTCCACCGGGGAGCTGTTTTTT. Its translation is CASRASTGELFF.

Concerning this clone: A far larger clone is just one base off, so this is likely a read error. The identical CDR3 is also encoded by other nucleotide sequences in the sample. The chain carries TRBV1 and TRBJ2-4; TRBD2 is taken as the D call from the table, unchecked against the DNA. TRBV1 is a listed pseudogene. CDR3 length equals 14 residues. The chain's CDR3 is CTSSQGGAKNIQYF. Written as DNA, the CDR3 is TGCACCAGCAGCCAAGGTGGAGCCAAAAACATTCAATACTTC.

This clone was seen only a few times. A far larger clone differs by one base, so this is likely a read error. Distinct nucleotide sequences in the sample also encode this CDR3. The chain is built from TRBV29-1 and TRBJ1-2, with D unresolved. In germline, CDR1 is SQVTM, CDR2 ANQGSEA. Trimming left V 6 bases short and J 5 bases short, with 13 bases between. The CDR3 sequence is 12 residues long. CDR3 bases: TGCAGCGTATTCTCTGTCCCGTATGGCTACACCTTC. This translates into CSVFSVPYGYTF.

This chain links TRBV5-1 with TRBJ2-1; the match to TRBD2 covers 13 bases. This CDR3 spans 18 amino acids. Germline CDR1 SGHRS, CDR2 YFSETQ. V lost 5 bases and J lost 0; bases outside the gene matches: 8. In DNA, the CDR3 is TGCGCCAGCAGTTCTGGACTAGCGGGAGCTCTCTCCTACAATGAGCAGTTCTTC. The encoded protein is CASSSGLAGALSYNEQFF.

This clone was counted ten times or more. The chain carries TRBV7-9 and TRBJ2-1, with D tentatively TRBD2 (6 bases). CDR1 and CDR2 from the germline V gene are SEHNR and FQNEAQ (reference sequence). Trimming cost V 1 base and J 4 bases, with 14 bases left between them. The CDR3 is made up of 16 amino acids. Written as DNA, the CDR3 is TGTGCCAGCAGCTTAGTGCGGGCGGGAACATACAATGAGCAGTTCTTC. This translates into CASSLVRAGTYNEQFF.

With respect to this clone: The identical CDR3 is also encoded by other nucleotide sequences in the sample. This chain joins TRBV6-5 and TRBJ2-2, with D possibly being TRBD1 or TRBD2 (5 bases each). V was clipped by 0 bases and J by 6 bases, with 8 bases between them. The germline gives CDR1 MNHEY, CDR2 SVGAGI. This CDR3 spans 14 amino acids. As DNA, the CDR3 is TGTGCCAGCAGTTACTCTCGAGGGGCCGGGGAGCTGTTTTTT. Its translation: CASSYSRGAGELFF.

The chain has TRBV5-4 and TRBJ1-4; 8 bases are shared with TRBD1. The germline V gene encodes CDR1 SGHNT and CDR2 YYREEE (reference sequence). Germline trimming cut 3 bases from V and 8 bases from J; bases unmatched to any gene: 21. The CDR3 runs to 19 residues. CDR3 residues: CASSSKQGGRLKAEEKLFF. As DNA, the CDR3 is TGTGCCAGCAGCTCCAAACAGGGGGGTAGACTAAAAGCCGAAGAAAAACTGTTTTTT.

This clone was observed a few times. An end of the junction does not agree with germline; a read error may underlie this. This chain joins TRBV6-6 and TRBJ2-1, with 12 bases identical to TRBD2. This CDR3 has 13 amino acids. Per germline, CDR1 MNHNY and CDR2 SVGAGI (reference sequence). CDR3: CASRTLAGGPSIF. Here the CDR3 DNA reads TGTGCCAGCCGAACTCTAGCGGGAGGGCCCTCAATCTTC.

The chain has TRBV28 and TRBJ2-7; D gene uncertain. Germline V gene sequence: CDR1 MDHEN, CDR2 SYDVKM. The CDR3 runs 14 residues. V gave up 3 bases and J gave up 2 bases, with 11 bases separating them. The CDR3 sequence: CASSFLNIAYEQYF. As DNA, the CDR3 is TGTGCCAGCAGTTTCTTGAACATCGCCTACGAGCAGTACTTC. The whole variable domain, remainder taken from reference TRBV28 and TRBJ2-7, is DVKVTQSSRYLVKRTGEKVFLECVQDMDHENMFWYRQDPGLGLRLIYFSYDVKMKEKGDIPEGYSVSREKKERFSLILESASTNQTSMYLCASSFLNIAYEQYFGPGTRLTVT.

CDR3 bases: TGTGCCAGCAGGAAACAGGGGGATCTGGAGCCCCAGCATTTT. As protein: CASRKQGDLEPQHF. The chain links TRBV6-6 to TRBJ1-5; 8 bases match TRBD1. The CDR3 covers 14 residues. V gave up 6 bases and J gave up 8 bases; unmatched junction bases: 9. Germline V gene sequence: CDR1 MNHNY, CDR2 SVGAGI (reference sequence).

V gene TRBV10-3 combines with J gene TRBJ2-7; 8 nucleotides match TRBD1. Germline V gives CDR1 ENHRY, CDR2 SYGVKD. V shed 4 bases, J shed 2 bases, and the junction held 7 bases outside the gene matches. The CDR3 is made up of 15 amino acids. The DNA for the CDR3 is TGTGCCATCAGTGTTCAGGGGGCGCTGACCTACGAGCAGTACTTC. It codes for CAISVQGALTYEQYF.

V and J are TRBV12-5 and TRBJ2-2, with D uncertain. Germline V gene data show CDR1 as LGHNT and CDR2 as FRNRAP. The CDR3 runs 16 residues. The V end was cut by 0 bases, the J end by 7 bases, with 15 bases between. Here the CDR3 reads CASGLVRAEHHGELFF. CDR3 nucleotide sequence: TGTGCTAGTGGTTTGGTACGGGCAGAACACCACGGGGAGCTGTTTTTT.

The rearrangement uses TRBV7-8 and TRBJ2-1; TRBD2 matches 7 bases. Looked up from germline, CDR1 is SGHVS and CDR2 is FQNEAQ. The CDR3 extends over 15 amino acids. Trimming at V came to 1 base and at J to 5 bases, leaving 5 bases not matched to a gene. CDR3: CASSLVGGSDNEQFF. The CDR3 nucleotides read TGTGCCAGCAGCTTAGTAGGCGGGAGTGACAATGAGCAGTTCTTC.

The chain employs TRBV5-1 and TRBJ2-7; TRBD2 agrees at 10 bases. The ends lost 0 bases at V and 7 bases at J; junction bases unmatched: 4. This CDR3 region has 14 residues. CDR1 SGHRS and CDR2 YFSETQ come from the germline V gene. The chain's CDR3 is CASSLGLAGEEQYF. The DNA of the CDR3 is TGCGCCAGCAGCTTGGGGCTAGCGGGAGAAGAGCAGTACTTC.

The chain is built from TRBV4-1 and TRBJ1-4, with D tentatively TRBD1 (6 bases). CDR3 length: 16 residues. Germline CDR1 and CDR2: MGHRA and YSYEKL. The V and J ends lost 8 bases and 7 bases respectively, with 23 bases between them. CDR3 DNA sequence: TGCGCCAGCTCCGGGGGCATATCCCCAAGGGGTGAAAAACTGTTTTTT. Translated, it gives CASSGGISPRGEKLFF.